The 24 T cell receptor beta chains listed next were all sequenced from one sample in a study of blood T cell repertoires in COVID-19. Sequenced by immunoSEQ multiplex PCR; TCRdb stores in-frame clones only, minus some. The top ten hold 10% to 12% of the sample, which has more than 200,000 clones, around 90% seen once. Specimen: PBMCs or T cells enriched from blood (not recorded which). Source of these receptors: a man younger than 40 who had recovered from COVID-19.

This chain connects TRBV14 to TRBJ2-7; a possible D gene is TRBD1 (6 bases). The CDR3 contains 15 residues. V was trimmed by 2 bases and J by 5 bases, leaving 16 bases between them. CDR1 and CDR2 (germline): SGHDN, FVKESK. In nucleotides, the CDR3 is TGTGCCAGCAGCCAAAGCGCTCGCAGGGGTCACGAGCAGTACTTC. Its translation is CASSQSARRGHEQYF.

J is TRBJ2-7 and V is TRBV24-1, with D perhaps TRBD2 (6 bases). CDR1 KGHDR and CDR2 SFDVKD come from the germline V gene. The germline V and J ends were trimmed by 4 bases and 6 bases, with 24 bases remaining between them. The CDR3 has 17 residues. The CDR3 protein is CATSDSNARGSVGEQYF. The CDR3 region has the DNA TGTGCCACCAGTGACTCAAACGCGCGGGGTAGTGTTGGCGAGCAGTACTTC.

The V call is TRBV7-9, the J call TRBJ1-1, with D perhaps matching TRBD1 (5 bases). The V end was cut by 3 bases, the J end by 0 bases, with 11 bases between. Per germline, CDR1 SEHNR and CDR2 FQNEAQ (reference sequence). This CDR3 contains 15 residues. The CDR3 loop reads CASSFTGPLNTEAFF. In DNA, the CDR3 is TGTGCCAGCAGCTTTACAGGACCTTTGAACACTGAAGCTTTCTTT.

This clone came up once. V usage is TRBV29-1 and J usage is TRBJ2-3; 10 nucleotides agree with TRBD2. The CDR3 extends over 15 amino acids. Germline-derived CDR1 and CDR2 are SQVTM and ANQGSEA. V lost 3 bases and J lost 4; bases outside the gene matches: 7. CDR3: CSVDLPSGSSDTQYF. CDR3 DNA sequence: TGCAGCGTTGATCTGCCTAGCGGGAGCTCAGATACGCAGTATTTT.

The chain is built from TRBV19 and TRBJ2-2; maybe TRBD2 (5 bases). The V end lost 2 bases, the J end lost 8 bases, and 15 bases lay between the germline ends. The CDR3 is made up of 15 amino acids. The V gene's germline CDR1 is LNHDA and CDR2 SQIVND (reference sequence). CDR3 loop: CASSIRGLAVGELFF. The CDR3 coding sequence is TGTGCCAGTAGTATACGGGGTTTAGCCGTGGGGGAGCTGTTTTTT.

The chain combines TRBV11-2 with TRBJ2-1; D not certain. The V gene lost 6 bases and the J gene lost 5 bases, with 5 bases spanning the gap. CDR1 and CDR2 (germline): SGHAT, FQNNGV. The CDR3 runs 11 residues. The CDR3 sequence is CASRRNNEQFF. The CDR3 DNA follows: TGTGCCAGCAGGAGGAACAATGAGCAGTTCTTC.

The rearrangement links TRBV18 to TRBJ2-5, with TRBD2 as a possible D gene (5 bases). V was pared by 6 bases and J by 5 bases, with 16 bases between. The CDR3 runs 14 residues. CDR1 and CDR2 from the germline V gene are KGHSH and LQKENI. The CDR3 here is CASSPQAGVETQYF. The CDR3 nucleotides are TGTGCCAGCTCCCCGCAGGCCGGGGTGGAGACCCAGTACTTC. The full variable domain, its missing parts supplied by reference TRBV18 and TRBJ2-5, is NAGVMQNPRHLVRRRGQEARLRCSPMKGHSHVYWYRQLPEEGLKFMVYLQKENIIDESGMPKERFSAEFPKEGPSILRIQQVVRGDSAAYFCASSPQAGVETQYFGPGTRLLVL.

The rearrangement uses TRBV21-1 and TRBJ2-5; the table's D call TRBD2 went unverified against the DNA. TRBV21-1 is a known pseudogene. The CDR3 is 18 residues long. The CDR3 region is CASMKLRTSGGDQETQYF. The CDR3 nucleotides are TGTGCCAGCATGAAATTAAGGACTAGCGGGGGGGACCAAGAGACCCAGTACTTC.

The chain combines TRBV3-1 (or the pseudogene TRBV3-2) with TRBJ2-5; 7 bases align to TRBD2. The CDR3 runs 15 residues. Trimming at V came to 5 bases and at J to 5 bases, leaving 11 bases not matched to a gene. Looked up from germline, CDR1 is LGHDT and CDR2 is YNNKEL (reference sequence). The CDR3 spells CASSSGLVSVETQYF. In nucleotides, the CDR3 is TGTGCCAGCAGCTCAGGACTAGTGTCGGTTGAGACCCAGTACTTC.

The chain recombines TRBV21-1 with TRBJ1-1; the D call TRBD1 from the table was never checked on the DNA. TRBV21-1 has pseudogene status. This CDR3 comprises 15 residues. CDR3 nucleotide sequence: TGTGCCAGCAGCAAGCAGGACAGGATGAACACTGAAGCTTTCTTT. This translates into CASSKQDRMNTEAFF.

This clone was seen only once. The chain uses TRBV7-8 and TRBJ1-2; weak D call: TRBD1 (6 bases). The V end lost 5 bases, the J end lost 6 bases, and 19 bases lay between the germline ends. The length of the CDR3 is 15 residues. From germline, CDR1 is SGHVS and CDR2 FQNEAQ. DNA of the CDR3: TGTGCCAGCAGCCCTCAGGGCAGGGGCTATGATGGCTACACCTTC. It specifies CASSPQGRGYDGYTF. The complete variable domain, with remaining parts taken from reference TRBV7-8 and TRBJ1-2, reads GAGVSQSPRYKVAKRGQDVALRCDPISGHVSLFWYQQALGQGPEFLTYFQNEAQLDKSGLPSDRFFAERPEGSVSTLKIQRTQQEDSAVYLCASSPQGRGYDGYTFGSGTRLTVV.

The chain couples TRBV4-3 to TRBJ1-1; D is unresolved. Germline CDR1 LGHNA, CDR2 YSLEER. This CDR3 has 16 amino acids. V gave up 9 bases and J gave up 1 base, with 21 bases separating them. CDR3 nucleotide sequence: TGCGCCAGTAGGTCGGGCGGCGGGAAACAGAACACTGAAGCTTTCTTT. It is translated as CASRSGGGKQNTEAFF.

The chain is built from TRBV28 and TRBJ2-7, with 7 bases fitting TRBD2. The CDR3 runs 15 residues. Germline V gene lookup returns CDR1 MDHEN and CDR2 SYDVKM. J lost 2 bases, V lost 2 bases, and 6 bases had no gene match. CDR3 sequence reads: CASSLGASGTYEQYF. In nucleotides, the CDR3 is TGTGCCAGCAGTTTAGGGGCTAGCGGTACCTACGAGCAGTACTTC.

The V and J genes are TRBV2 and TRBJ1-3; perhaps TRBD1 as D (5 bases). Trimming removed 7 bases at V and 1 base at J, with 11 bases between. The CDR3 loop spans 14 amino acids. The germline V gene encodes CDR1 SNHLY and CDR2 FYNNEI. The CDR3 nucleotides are TGTGCCAGCACCGAAAACAGGTCTGGAAACACCATATATTTT. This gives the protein CASTENRSGNTIYF. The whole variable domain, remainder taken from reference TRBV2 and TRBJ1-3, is EPEVTQTPSHQVTQMGQEVILRCVPISNHLYFYWYRQILGQKVEFLVSFYNNEISEKSEIFDDQFSVERPDGSNFTLKIRSTKLEDSAMYFCASTENRSGNTIYFGEGSWLTVV.

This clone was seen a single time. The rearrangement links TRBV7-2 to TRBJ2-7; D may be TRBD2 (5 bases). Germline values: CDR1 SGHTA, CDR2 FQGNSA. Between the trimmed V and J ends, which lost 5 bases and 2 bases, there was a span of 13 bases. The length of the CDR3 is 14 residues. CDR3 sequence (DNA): TGTGCCAGCAGCCGGAGGAGTGCAACCTACGAGCAGTACTTC. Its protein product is CASSRRSATYEQYF.

CDR3 protein: CASSLSQGDYGYTF. The CDR3 nucleotides are TGTGCCAGCAGTTTATCACAGGGAGACTATGGCTACACCTTC. The gene calls are TRBV28 and TRBJ1-2; perhaps TRBD1 as D (6 bases). The germline CDR1 and CDR2 sequences are MDHEN and SYDVKM. The ends were cut back, 1 base at V and 3 bases at J, with 9 bases in the middle. This CDR3 contains 14 residues.

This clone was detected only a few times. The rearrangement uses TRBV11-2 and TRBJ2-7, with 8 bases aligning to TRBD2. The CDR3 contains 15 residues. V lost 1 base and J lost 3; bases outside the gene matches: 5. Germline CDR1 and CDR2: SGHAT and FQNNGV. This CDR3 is CASSLGLAGFYEQYF. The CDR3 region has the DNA TGTGCCAGCAGCTTAGGGCTAGCGGGTTTCTACGAGCAGTACTTC.

The CDR3 spells CASSSRQGALGNTIYF. CDR3 in DNA: TGTGCCAGCAGCTCGCGACAGGGGGCTCTTGGAAACACCATATATTTT. The chain carries TRBV7-2 and TRBJ1-3, with 10 bases that match TRBD1. Germline V gives CDR1 SGHTA, CDR2 FQGNSA. The CDR3 consists of 16 residues. The trim removed 4 bases at V and 3 bases at J, leaving 6 bases unmatched.

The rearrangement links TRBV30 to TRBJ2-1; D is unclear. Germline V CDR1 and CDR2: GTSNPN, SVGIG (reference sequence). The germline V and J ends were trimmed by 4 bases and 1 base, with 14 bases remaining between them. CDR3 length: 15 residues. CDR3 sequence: CAWNAIGVSYNEQFF. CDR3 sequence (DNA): TGTGCCTGGAACGCCATTGGAGTTTCCTACAATGAGCAGTTCTTC.

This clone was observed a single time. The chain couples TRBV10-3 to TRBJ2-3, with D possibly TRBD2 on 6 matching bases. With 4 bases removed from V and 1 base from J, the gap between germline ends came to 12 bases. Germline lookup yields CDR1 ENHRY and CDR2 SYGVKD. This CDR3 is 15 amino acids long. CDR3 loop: CAISVGTVRTDTQYF. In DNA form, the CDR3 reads TGTGCCATCAGTGTTGGGACTGTACGCACAGATACGCAGTATTTT.

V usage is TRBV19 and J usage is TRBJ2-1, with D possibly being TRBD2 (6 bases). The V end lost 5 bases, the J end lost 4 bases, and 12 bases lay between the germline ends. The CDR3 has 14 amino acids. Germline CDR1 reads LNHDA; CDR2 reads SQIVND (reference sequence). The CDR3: CASSLSGAYNEQFF. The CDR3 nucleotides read TGTGCCAGTAGTCTGTCGGGAGCTTACAATGAGCAGTTCTTC.

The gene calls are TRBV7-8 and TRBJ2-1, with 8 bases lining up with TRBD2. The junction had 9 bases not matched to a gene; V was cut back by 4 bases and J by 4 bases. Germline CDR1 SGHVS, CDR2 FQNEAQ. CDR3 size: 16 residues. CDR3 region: CASSSELAAGYNEQFF. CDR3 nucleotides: TGTGCCAGCAGCTCGGAACTAGCGGCCGGGTACAATGAGCAGTTCTTC.

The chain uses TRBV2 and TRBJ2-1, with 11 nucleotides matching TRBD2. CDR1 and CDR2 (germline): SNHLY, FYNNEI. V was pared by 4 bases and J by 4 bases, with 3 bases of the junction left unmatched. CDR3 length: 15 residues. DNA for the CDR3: TGTGCCAGCAGTGTTAGCGGGGGGGGATACAATGAGCAGTTCTTC. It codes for CASSVSGGGYNEQFF.

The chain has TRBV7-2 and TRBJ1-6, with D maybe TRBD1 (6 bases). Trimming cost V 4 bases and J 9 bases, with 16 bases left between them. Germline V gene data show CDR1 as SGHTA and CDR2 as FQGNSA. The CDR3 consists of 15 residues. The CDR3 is CASSYVDQGRSPLHF. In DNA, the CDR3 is TGTGCCAGCAGCTATGTAGATCAGGGGCGTTCACCCCTCCACTTT. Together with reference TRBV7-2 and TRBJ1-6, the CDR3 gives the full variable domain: GAGVSQSPSNKVTEKGKDVELRCDPISGHTALYWYRQSLGQGLEFLIYFQGNSAPDKSGLPSDRFSAERTGGSVSTLTIQRTQQEDSAVYLCASSYVDQGRSPLHFGNGTRLTVT.